The 26 T cell receptor beta chains in this list originate from one sample, sequenced in a study of blood T cell repertoires in COVID-19. TCRdb keeps only in-frame clones here, not all; method: immunoSEQ multiplex PCR. This table has 400,000 to 500,000 clones, around nine tenths appearing once. The sequenced sample consisted of PBMCs or T cells enriched from blood (not recorded which). The source is a woman in her forties who had recovered from COVID-19.

This chain uses TRBV9 with TRBJ1-2, with D perhaps TRBD1 (5 bases). Trimming took 0 bases from V and 7 from J, leaving 13 bases between them. The CDR3 totals 14 residues. Germline CDR1 is SGDLS and CDR2 is YYNGEE. As DNA, the CDR3 is TGTGCCAGCAGCGTAGGGCAGGGTAGAATTGGCTACACCTTC. As protein: CASSVGQGRIGYTF.

This clone appeared a single time. The genes are TRBV6-5 and TRBJ2-1; 10 bases map to TRBD2. The germline V gene encodes CDR1 MNHEY and CDR2 SVGAGI. The V segment lost 7 bases and the J segment 7 bases; nucleotides outside the gene matches: 7. This CDR3 has 14 residues. The CDR3 coding sequence is TGTGCCAGCATCGCACCGGGACTAGCGAATGAGCAGTTCTTC. Residues: CASIAPGLANEQFF.

The chain combines TRBV4-2 with TRBJ2-7; possible D gene TRBD2, 5 bases. The germline V and J ends were trimmed by 0 bases and 6 bases, with 15 bases remaining between them. The CDR3 covers 15 residues. Germline V gene lookup returns CDR1 LGHNA and CDR2 YNFKEQ. The DNA for the CDR3 is TGTGCCAGCAGCCAAGAAAGAGGGAGTAACGGCGAGCAGTACTTC. Translation: CASSQERGSNGEQYF.

CDR3 coding DNA: TGTGCCAGCAGCGTAGGAGGGACAGGGGGGACCGGGGAGCTGTTTTTT. Amino acids: CASSVGGTGGTGELFF. This chain connects TRBV9 to TRBJ2-2; 11 bases align to TRBD1. Germline V gene sequence: CDR1 SGDLS, CDR2 YYNGEE. V dropped 0 bases and J dropped 5; count of bases not matched to a gene: 3. The CDR3 is 16 residues long. Drawing the rest from reference TRBV9 and TRBJ2-2, the complete variable domain is DSGVTQTPKHLITATGQRVTLRCSPRSGDLSVYWYQQSLDQGLQFLIQYYNGEERAKGNILERFSAQQFPDLHSELNLSSLELGDSALYFCASSVGGTGGTGELFFGEGSRLTVL.

The chain combines TRBV7-2 with TRBJ2-7; 12 bases line up with TRBD2. Germline loops: CDR1 SGHTA, CDR2 FQGNSA. The V gene end was trimmed by 6 bases and the J gene end by 4 bases; junction bases not matched to a gene: 7. This CDR3 is 15 amino acids long. In DNA form, the CDR3 reads TGTGCCAGCAGGGTGACTAGCGGGAGTTCATACGAGCAGTACTTC. The encoded protein is CASRVTSGSSYEQYF.

The rearrangement joins TRBV24-1 to TRBJ1-2, with D tentatively TRBD1 (6 bases). This CDR3 spans 15 amino acids. Trimming cost V 1 base and J 8 bases, with 16 bases left between them. Looked up from germline, CDR1 is KGHDR and CDR2 is SFDVKD. CDR3 DNA sequence: TGTGCCACCAGTGATTTTGGTCAGGGGCTGGGGGGCTACACCTTC. Its protein product is CATSDFGQGLGGYTF.

J is TRBJ2-3 and V is TRBV4-3, with 12 nucleotides matching TRBD2. V was pared by 1 base and J by 3 bases, with 2 bases of the junction left unmatched. CDR1 is LGHNA, CDR2 YSLEER, per germline. This CDR3 region has 16 residues. CDR3 sequence reads: CASSQGLAGATDTQYF. The CDR3, as DNA: TGCGCCAGCAGCCAAGGACTAGCGGGAGCTACAGATACGCAGTATTTT.

This clone was observed a single time. Here the CDR3 reads CASSLAGYITDTQYF. DNA of the CDR3: TGTGCCAGCAGCTTAGCGGGCTACATCACAGATACGCAGTATTTT. V gene TRBV7-2 combines with J gene TRBJ2-3; D remains ambiguous. CDR3 length: 15 residues. V lost 0 bases to trimming and J lost 2 bases, with 9 bases between them. Germline CDR1 is SGHTA and CDR2 is FQGNSA.

The chain has TRBV7-6 and TRBJ2-3, with 8 bases that match TRBD1. Germline assignment: CDR1 SGHVS and CDR2 FNYEAQ. With 3 bases clipped from V and 0 bases from J, the junction kept 2 bases outside the gene matches. The CDR3 consists of 15 residues. The CDR3 here is CASSLDRASTDTQYF. DNA of the CDR3: TGTGCCAGCAGCTTGGACAGGGCTAGCACAGATACGCAGTATTTT.

The chain couples TRBV3-1 (or the pseudogene TRBV3-2) to TRBJ2-1; 8 bases line up with TRBD1. Germline V lookup: CDR1 LGHDT, CDR2 YNNKEL (reference sequence). The junction had 7 bases not matched to a gene; V was cut back by 3 bases and J by 9 bases. The CDR3 loop spans 14 amino acids. DNA for the CDR3: TGTGCCAGCAGCCAGACAGGGGCAGATAGTGAGCAGTTCTTC. As protein: CASSQTGADSEQFF.

This clone was seen a single time. This chain uses TRBV5-4 with TRBJ1-2, with D hard to call. The CDR3 is made up of 13 amino acids. V was shortened by 6 bases and J by 1 base, with 10 bases between the two germline ends. The germline CDR1 and CDR2 sequences are SGHNT and YYREEE (reference sequence). CDR3 protein: CASIPGNNYGYTF. CDR3 bases: TGTGCCAGCATCCCGGGTAATAACTATGGCTACACCTTC.

This rearrangement joins TRBV6-2 or TRBV6-3 to TRBJ1-5; D is unclear. The CDR3 is made up of 14 amino acids. Trimming cost V 5 bases and J 11 bases, with 19 bases left between them. Germline V lookup: CDR1 MNHEY, CDR2 SVGEGT. CDR3 region: CASSPEGRVKAQHF. In DNA form, the CDR3 reads TGTGCCAGCAGTCCGGAGGGCCGGGTGAAGGCCCAGCATTTT.

The V gene is TRBV5-4, the J gene TRBJ2-1; TRBD2 aligns across 14 bases. The J segment lost 9 bases and the V segment lost 4 bases, leaving 12 bases of the junction unmatched. The CDR3 consists of 17 residues. Germline-derived CDR1 and CDR2 are SGHNT and YYREEE (reference sequence). CDR3 in amino acids: CASSVGTSGRSVGEQFF. In nucleotides, the CDR3 is TGTGCCAGCAGCGTCGGGACTAGCGGGAGATCTGTGGGTGAGCAGTTCTTC.

J is TRBJ2-5 and V is TRBV13; TRBD1 is a possible D gene (5 bases). This CDR3 is built from 14 residues. Germline V gene sequence: CDR1 PRHDT, CDR2 FYEKMQ (reference sequence). Trimming stripped 2 bases from V and 5 bases from J, with 12 bases between. CDR3 nucleotides: TGTGCCAGCAGCTTATCATCAGGGTGGGAGACCCAGTACTTC. Translation: CASSLSSGWETQYF.

This clone was seen only once. The chain combines TRBV3-1 (or the pseudogene TRBV3-2) with TRBJ2-1; TRBD2 matches 13 bases. Germline V gives CDR1 LGHDT, CDR2 YNNKEL (reference sequence). After removal of 6 bases from V and 4 bases from J, the junction contained 3 bases not matched to a gene. This CDR3 is 15 amino acids long. The CDR3, as DNA: TGTGCCAGCAGTCGGACTAGCGGGAGTTACAATGAGCAGTTCTTC. Translated: CASSRTSGSYNEQFF.

V is TRBV6-5 and J is TRBJ2-7; D remains ambiguous. Per germline, CDR1 MNHEY and CDR2 SVGAGI. The CDR3 is made up of 12 amino acids. V lost 7 bases to trimming and J lost 0 bases, with 7 bases between them. CDR3 sequence reads: CASTSVSYEQYF. The CDR3 DNA follows: TGTGCCAGCACTTCTGTCTCCTACGAGCAGTACTTC.

The J gene is TRBJ2-1, the V gene TRBV24-1; 7 bases align to TRBD2. The CDR3 contains 15 residues. CDR1 is KGHDR, CDR2 SFDVKD, per germline. V shed 6 bases and J 5 bases; nucleotides not matched to a gene: 9. The CDR3 bases are TGTGCCACCAGTTCACTAGCGTTCCAAGACAATGAGCAGTTCTTC. This gives the protein CATSSLAFQDNEQFF.

The chain links TRBV29-1 to TRBJ2-7; TRBD1 might be the D (5 bases). V was trimmed by 4 bases and J by 4 bases, leaving 11 bases between them. This CDR3 region has 12 residues. CDR1 is SQVTM and CDR2 is ANQGSEA in the germline V gene. The CDR3 region has the DNA TGCAGCGTTGCGACAGATTCGTACGAGCAGTACTTC. Its translation is CSVATDSYEQYF.

Worth noting for this clone: The sample carries other DNA sequences with the same CDR3. V usage is TRBV19 and J usage is TRBJ2-1; TRBD2 aligns across 10 bases. The germline V gene encodes CDR1 LNHDA and CDR2 SQIVND (reference sequence). V dropped 4 bases and J dropped 0; count of bases not matched to a gene: 0. This CDR3 region has 15 residues. The CDR3 region has the DNA TGTGCCAGTAGTAGGACTAGCGGCTCCTACAATGAGCAGTTCTTC. This encodes CASSRTSGSYNEQFF.

This chain uses TRBV19 with TRBJ1-4; D gene uncertain. Trimming cost V 3 bases and J 10 bases, with 18 bases left between them. In germline, CDR1 is LNHDA, CDR2 SQIVND (reference sequence). The CDR3 runs to 15 residues. In DNA, the CDR3 is TGTGCCAGTAGTATTGGTCTGGGCACTGAGGGAAAACTGTTTTTT. It codes for CASSIGLGTEGKLFF.

The chain combines TRBV10-3 with TRBJ2-1; TRBD2 matches 8 bases. This CDR3 contains 15 residues. Germline-derived CDR1 and CDR2 are ENHRY and SYGVKD. The V gene end was trimmed by 6 bases and the J gene end by 8 bases; junction bases not matched to a gene: 12. CDR3 region: CAIRPSGGRLDEQFF. The CDR3 nucleotides are TGTGCCATCAGGCCCTCTGGCGGGAGGTTGGATGAGCAGTTCTTC.

This clone was picked up one time. The chain couples TRBV5-1 to TRBJ2-7, with TRBD2 as a possible D gene (6 bases). The germline V and J ends were trimmed by 4 bases and 4 bases, with 18 bases remaining between them. Germline CDR1 and CDR2: SGHRS and YFSETQ. The CDR3 length is 15 residues. The CDR3 DNA reads as TGCGCCAGCAGCCCGGGTGGGACTTTTAAATACGAGCAGTACTTC. Translated: CASSPGGTFKYEQYF.

The chain carries TRBV18 and TRBJ2-2, with 10 bases fitting TRBD1. This CDR3 contains 15 residues. CDR1 and CDR2 (germline): KGHSH, LQKENI. V was pared by 3 bases and J by 3 bases, with 1 base of the junction left unmatched. The CDR3 region is CASSPTGGHTGELFF. CDR3 bases: TGTGCCAGCTCACCGACAGGGGGCCACACCGGGGAGCTGTTTTTT.

This clone was seen just once. The V gene is TRBV7-6, the J gene TRBJ2-5; TRBD2 matches at 11 bases. The germline V gene encodes CDR1 SGHVS and CDR2 FNYEAQ. Trimming removed 1 base from V and 2 bases from J; junction bases left unmatched: 6. This CDR3 has 17 residues. As DNA, the CDR3 is TGTGCCAGCAGCTTAGAGGTTTGGACTAGCGGGCAAGAGACCCAGTACTTC. It specifies CASSLEVWTSGQETQYF. Based on the CDR3 plus reference TRBV7-6 and TRBJ2-5, the full variable domain is GAGVSQSPRYKVTKRGQDVALRCDPISGHVSLYWYRQALGQGPEFLTYFNYEAQQDKSGLPNDRFSAERPEGSISTLTIQRTEQRDSAMYRCASSLEVWTSGQETQYFGPGTRLLVL.

The rearrangement links TRBV19 to TRBJ1-2, with a tentative D call TRBD1 (6 bases). V was pared by 6 bases and J by 8 bases, with 16 bases between. The CDR3 totals 13 residues. Looked up from germline, CDR1 is LNHDA and CDR2 is SQIVND (reference sequence). In nucleotides, the CDR3 is TGTGCCAGTAGCCAAGGGGGAATTGGAGGCTACACCTTC. It yields the protein CASSQGGIGGYTF.

The rearrangement links TRBV4-1 to TRBJ1-2; TRBD1 matches at 7 bases. Germline V lookup: CDR1 MGHRA, CDR2 YSYEKL. This CDR3 contains 17 residues. J lost 3 bases, V lost 0 bases, and 10 bases had no gene match. The CDR3 here is CASSQEHYRGRDYGYTF. The CDR3 DNA sequence: TGCGCCAGCAGCCAAGAACACTACAGGGGTCGTGACTATGGCTACACCTTC.